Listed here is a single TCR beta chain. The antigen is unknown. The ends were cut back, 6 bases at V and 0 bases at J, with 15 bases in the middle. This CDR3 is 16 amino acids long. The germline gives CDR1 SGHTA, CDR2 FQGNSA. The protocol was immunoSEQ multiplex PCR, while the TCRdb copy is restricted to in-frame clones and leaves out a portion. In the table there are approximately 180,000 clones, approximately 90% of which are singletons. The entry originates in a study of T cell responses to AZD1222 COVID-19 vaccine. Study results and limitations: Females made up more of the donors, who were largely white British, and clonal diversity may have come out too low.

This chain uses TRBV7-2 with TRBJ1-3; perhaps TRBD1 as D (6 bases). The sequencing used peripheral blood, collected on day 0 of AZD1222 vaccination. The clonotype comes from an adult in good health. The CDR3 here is CASRFTGLTSGNTIYF. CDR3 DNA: TGTGCCAGCAGATTTACAGGGTTAACCTCTGGAAACACCATATATTTT.